Following are 14 T cell receptor beta chains from one sample sequenced in a study of cytomegalovirus exposure and HLA in healthy donors. The primer mix had 60 Vbeta and 13 Jbeta primers. Clones were read by immunoSEQ multiplex PCR, and TCRdb kept only the in-frame ones, dropping some. The repertoire holds some 140,000 clones, with roughly 78% as singletons. The sample consisted of PBMCs. These receptors all come from a man in his fifties in good health and CMV-seropositive.

The gene calls are TRBV11-2 and TRBJ2-2; weak D call: TRBD1 (5 bases). The CDR3 length is 15 residues. The V and J ends lost 2 bases and 1 base respectively, with 8 bases between them. Per germline, CDR1 SGHAT and CDR2 FQNNGV. CDR3 protein: CASSLTGVNTGELFF. CDR3 coding DNA: TGTGCCAGCAGCTTAACAGGTGTGAACACCGGGGAGCTGTTTTTT.

This clone has a single count. The CDR3 sequence is CASSLGPLTLYEQYF. The CDR3 DNA reads TGTGCCAGCAGCTTAGGCCCGCTTACCCTATACGAGCAGTACTTC. V is TRBV7-2 and J is TRBJ2-7; D not resolved. The CDR3 totals 15 residues. V lost 1 base to trimming and J lost 4 bases, with 14 bases between them. Looked up from germline, CDR1 is SGHTA and CDR2 is FQGNSA.

The V gene is TRBV5-6, the J gene TRBJ2-1; 14 positions match TRBD2. V was pared by 0 bases and J by 2 bases, with 4 bases of the junction left unmatched. CDR1 is SGHDT, CDR2 YYEEEE, per germline. The CDR3 has 18 residues. The CDR3 reads CASSLGLAGGYPYNEQFF. DNA for the CDR3: TGTGCCAGCAGCTTGGGACTAGCGGGAGGGTACCCCTACAATGAGCAGTTCTTC.

This clone was recorded a few times. The chain joins TRBV12-5 to TRBJ2-3; D not certain. CDR1 LGHNT and CDR2 FRNRAP come from the germline V gene. CDR3 length equals 13 residues. Trimming took off 2 bases at V and 4 bases at J, with 7 bases between the two ends. The CDR3 loop is CASGLSEADTQYF. CDR3 nucleotides: TGTGCTAGTGGTTTGTCAGAGGCAGATACGCAGTATTTT.

This chain uses TRBV4-2 with TRBJ1-5; TRBD1 matches 7 bases. J was trimmed by 2 bases and V by 1 base; bases with no gene match: 5. In germline, CDR1 is LGHNA, CDR2 YNFKEQ. The CDR3 is 16 amino acids. Here the CDR3 reads CASSQGTGMGNQPQHF. DNA of the CDR3: TGTGCCAGCAGCCAAGGGACAGGAATGGGCAATCAGCCCCAGCATTTT.

In this sample, this clone turned up a few times. J is TRBJ1-1 and V is TRBV11-2, with D possibly matching TRBD1 (5 bases). The CDR3 length is 12 residues. Germline V lookup: CDR1 SGHAT, CDR2 FQNNGV. Trimming took 4 bases from V and 10 from J, leaving 13 bases between them. The CDR3 protein is CASSSSGGGAFF. As DNA, the CDR3 is TGTGCCAGCAGCTCATCGGGGGGGGGAGCTTTCTTT.

This chain links TRBV5-8 with TRBJ2-5; TRBD2 matches at 16 bases. CDR3 length: 17 residues. The ends lost 0 bases at V and 5 bases at J; junction bases unmatched: 4. The germline CDR1 and CDR2 sequences are SGHTS and YDEGEE. CDR3 sequence: CASSLEGLAGGPETQYF. CDR3 nucleotides: TGTGCCAGCAGCTTGGAGGGACTAGCGGGAGGGCCGGAGACCCAGTACTTC.

This chain joins TRBV7-9 and TRBJ1-1; D gene uncertain. CDR1 SEHNR and CDR2 FQNEAQ come from the germline V gene (reference sequence). This CDR3 contains 15 residues. The germline V and J ends were trimmed by 4 bases and 4 bases, with 16 bases remaining between them. The CDR3 sequence is CASSSPRNQVTEAFF. The CDR3 nucleotides are TGTGCCAGCAGCTCACCACGGAACCAGGTCACTGAAGCTTTCTTT.

CDR3 DNA sequence: TGCAGCGTTGTACGGCAGGAAACAGATACGCAGTATTTT. Protein sequence: CSVVRQETDTQYF. The rearrangement joins TRBV29-1 to TRBJ2-3; no reliable D call. CDR3 length: 13 amino acids. The V end was cut by 4 bases, the J end by 3 bases, with 11 bases between. Looked up from germline, CDR1 is SQVTM and CDR2 is ANQGSEA.

This chain uses TRBV7-9 with TRBJ1-5; TRBD1 matches 10 bases. This CDR3 comprises 15 residues. Germline CDR1 is SEHNR and CDR2 is FQNEAQ (reference sequence). The V gene end was trimmed by 6 bases and the J gene end by 2 bases; junction bases not matched to a gene: 4. The CDR3 reads CASSSGTGGNQPQHF. CDR3 coding DNA: TGTGCCAGCAGTTCCGGGACAGGGGGCAATCAGCCCCAGCATTTT.

This chain connects TRBV5-1 to TRBJ2-3, with 10 bases lining up with TRBD2. This CDR3 spans 15 amino acids. The germline V gene has CDR1 SGHRS and CDR2 YFSETQ. J lost 0 bases, V lost 7 bases, and 5 bases had no gene match. CDR3 sequence reads: CASRERGGSTDTQYF. CDR3 DNA: TGCGCCAGCCGAGAGCGGGGGGGAAGCACAGATACGCAGTATTTT.

The V gene is TRBV5-5, the J gene TRBJ2-1; D possibly corresponds to TRBD2 (6 bases). The CDR3 contains 13 residues. The germline V gene has CDR1 SGHKS and CDR2 YYEKEE (reference sequence). Between the trimmed V and J ends, which lost 7 bases and 5 bases, there was a span of 13 bases. The CDR3 DNA sequence: TGTGCCAGCGGGAGGACACCCCACAATGAGCAGTTCTTC. This sequence encodes CASGRTPHNEQFF. Using reference TRBV5-5 and TRBJ2-1 for the parts outside the CDR3, the full variable domain is DAGVTQSPTHLIKTRGQQVTLRCSPISGHKSVSWYQQVLGQGPQFIFQYYEKEERGRGNFPDRFSARQFPNYSSELNVNALLLGDSALYLCASGRTPHNEQFFGPGTRLTVL.

This chain joins TRBV27 and TRBJ2-1, with 7 bases identical to TRBD2. The CDR3 length is 13 residues. Germline CDR1 is MNHEY and CDR2 is SMNVEV (reference sequence). V gave up 2 bases and J gave up 13 bases; unmatched junction bases: 8. In nucleotides, the CDR3 is TGTGCCAGCAGTTTACAGGTGGGGGGGGATCAGTTCTTC. Its protein product is CASSLQVGGDQFF.

In its sample, this clone was seen a few times. The chain uses TRBV2 and TRBJ2-7; unclear D gene. V was pared by 8 bases and J by 1 base, with 9 bases between. CDR3 length equals 12 residues. Germline CDR1 and CDR2: SNHLY and FYNNEI. This CDR3 is CASQALSYEQYF. The CDR3 bases are TGTGCCAGCCAGGCGTTATCCTACGAGCAGTACTTC.